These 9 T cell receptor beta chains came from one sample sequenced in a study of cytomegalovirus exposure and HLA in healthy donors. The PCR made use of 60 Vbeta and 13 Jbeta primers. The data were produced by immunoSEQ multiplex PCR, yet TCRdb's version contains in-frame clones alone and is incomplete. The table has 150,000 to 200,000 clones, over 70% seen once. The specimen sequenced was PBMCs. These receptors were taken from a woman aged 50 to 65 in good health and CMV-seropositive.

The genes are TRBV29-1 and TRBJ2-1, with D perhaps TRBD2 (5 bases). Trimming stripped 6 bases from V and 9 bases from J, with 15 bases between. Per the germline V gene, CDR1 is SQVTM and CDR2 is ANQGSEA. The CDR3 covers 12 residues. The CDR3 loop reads CSVVGWGAEQFF. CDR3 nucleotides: TGCAGCGTCGTCGGGTGGGGAGCTGAGCAGTTCTTC.

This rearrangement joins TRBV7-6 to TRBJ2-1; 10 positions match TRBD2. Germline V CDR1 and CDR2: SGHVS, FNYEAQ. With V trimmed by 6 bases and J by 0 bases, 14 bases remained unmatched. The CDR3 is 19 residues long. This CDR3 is CASSLLSGTSESSYNEQFF. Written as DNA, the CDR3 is TGTGCCAGCAGTCTTTTATCCGGGACTAGCGAGAGCTCCTACAATGAGCAGTTCTTC. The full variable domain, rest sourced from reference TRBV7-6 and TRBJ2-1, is GAGVSQSPRYKVTKRGQDVALRCDPISGHVSLYWYRQALGQGPEFLTYFNYEAQQDKSGLPNDRFSAERPEGSISTLTIQRTEQRDSAMYRCASSLLSGTSESSYNEQFFGPGTRLTVL.

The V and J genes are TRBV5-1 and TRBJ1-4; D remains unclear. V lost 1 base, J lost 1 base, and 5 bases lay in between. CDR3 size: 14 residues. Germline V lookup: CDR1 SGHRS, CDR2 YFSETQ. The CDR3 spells CASSLSGTNEKLFF. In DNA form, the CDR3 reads TGCGCCAGCAGCTTGTCAGGAACTAATGAAAAACTGTTTTTT.

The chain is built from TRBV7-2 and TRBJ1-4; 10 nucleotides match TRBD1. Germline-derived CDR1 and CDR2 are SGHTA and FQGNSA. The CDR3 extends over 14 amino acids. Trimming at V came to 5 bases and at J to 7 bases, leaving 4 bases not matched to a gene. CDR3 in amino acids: CASSPRDRGEKLFF. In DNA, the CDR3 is TGTGCCAGCAGCCCTCGGGACAGGGGTGAAAAACTGTTTTTT.

The CDR3 region has the DNA TGCGCCAGCACCTTCACCGGGACAGAGAACACCGGGGAGCTGTTTTTT. This translates into CASTFTGTENTGELFF. V gene TRBV5-1 combines with J gene TRBJ2-2; 7 bases line up with TRBD1. The V gene's germline CDR1 is SGHRS and CDR2 YFSETQ. V shed 6 bases, J shed 1 base, and the junction held 9 bases outside the gene matches. This CDR3 has 16 residues.

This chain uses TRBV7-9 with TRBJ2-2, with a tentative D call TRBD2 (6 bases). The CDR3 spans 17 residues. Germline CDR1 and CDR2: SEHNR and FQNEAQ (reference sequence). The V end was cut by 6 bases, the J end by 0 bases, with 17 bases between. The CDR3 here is CASSPSKGLSNTGELFF. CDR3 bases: TGTGCCAGCAGTCCAAGCAAGGGACTTTCGAACACCGGGGAGCTGTTTTTT. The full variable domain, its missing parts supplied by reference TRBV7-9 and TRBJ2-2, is DTGVSQNPRHKITKRGQNVTFRCDPISEHNRLYWYRQTLGQGPEFLTYFQNEAQLEKSRLLSDRFSAERPKGSFSTLEIQRTEQGDSAMYLCASSPSKGLSNTGELFFGEGSRLTVL.

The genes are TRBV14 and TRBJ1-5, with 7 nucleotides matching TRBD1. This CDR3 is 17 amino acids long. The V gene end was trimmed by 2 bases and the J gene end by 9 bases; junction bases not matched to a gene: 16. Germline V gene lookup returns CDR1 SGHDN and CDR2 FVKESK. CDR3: CASSQNSIQGLSRPQHF. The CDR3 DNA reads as TGTGCCAGCAGCCAAAACTCTATACAGGGGCTCTCTCGGCCCCAGCATTTT.

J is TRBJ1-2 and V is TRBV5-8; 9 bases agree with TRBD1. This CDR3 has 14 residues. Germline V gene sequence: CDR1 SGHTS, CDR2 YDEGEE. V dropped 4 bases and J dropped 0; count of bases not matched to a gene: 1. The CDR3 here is CASSGTGTNYGYTF. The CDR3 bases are TGTGCCAGCAGCGGGACAGGGACTAACTATGGCTACACCTTC.

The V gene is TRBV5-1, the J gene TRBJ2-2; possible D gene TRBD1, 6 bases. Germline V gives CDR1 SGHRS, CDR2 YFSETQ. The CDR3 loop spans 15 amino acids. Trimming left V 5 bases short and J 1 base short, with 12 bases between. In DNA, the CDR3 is TGCGCCAGCAGGTTTGGACAGCTGAACACCGGGGAGCTGTTTTTT. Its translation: CASRFGQLNTGELFF.